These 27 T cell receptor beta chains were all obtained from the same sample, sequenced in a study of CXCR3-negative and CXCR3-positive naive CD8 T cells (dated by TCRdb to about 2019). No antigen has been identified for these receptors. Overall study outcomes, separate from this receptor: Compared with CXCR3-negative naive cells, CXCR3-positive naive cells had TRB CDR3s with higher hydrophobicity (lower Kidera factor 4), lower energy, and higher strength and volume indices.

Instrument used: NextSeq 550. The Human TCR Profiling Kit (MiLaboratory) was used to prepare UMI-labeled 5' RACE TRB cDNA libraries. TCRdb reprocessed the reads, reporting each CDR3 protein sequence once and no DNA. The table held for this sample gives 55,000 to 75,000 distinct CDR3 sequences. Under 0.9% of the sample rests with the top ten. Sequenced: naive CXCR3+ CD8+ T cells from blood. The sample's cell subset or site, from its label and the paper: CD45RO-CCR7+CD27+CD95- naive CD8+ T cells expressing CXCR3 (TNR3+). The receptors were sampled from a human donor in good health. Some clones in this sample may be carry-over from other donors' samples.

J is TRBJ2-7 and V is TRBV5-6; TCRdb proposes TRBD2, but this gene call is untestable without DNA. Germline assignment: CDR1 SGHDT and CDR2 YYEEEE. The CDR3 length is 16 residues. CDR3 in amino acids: CASSRGLAETSYEQYF.

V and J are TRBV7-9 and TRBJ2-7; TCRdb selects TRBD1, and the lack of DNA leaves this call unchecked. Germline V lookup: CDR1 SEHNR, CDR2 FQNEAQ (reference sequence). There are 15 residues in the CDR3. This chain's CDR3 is CASSPLGVQAYEQYF.

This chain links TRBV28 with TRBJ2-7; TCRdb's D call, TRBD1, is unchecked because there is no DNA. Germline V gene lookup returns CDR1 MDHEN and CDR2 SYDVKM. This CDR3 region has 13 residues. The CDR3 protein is CASSQGPHYEQYF.

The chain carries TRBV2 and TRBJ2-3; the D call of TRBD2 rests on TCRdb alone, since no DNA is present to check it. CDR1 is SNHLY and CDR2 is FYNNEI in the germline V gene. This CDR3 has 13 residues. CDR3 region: CASSGGSADTQYF.

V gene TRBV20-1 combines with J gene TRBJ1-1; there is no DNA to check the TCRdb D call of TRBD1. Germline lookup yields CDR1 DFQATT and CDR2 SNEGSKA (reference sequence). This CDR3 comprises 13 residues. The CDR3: CSARGRGNTEAFF.

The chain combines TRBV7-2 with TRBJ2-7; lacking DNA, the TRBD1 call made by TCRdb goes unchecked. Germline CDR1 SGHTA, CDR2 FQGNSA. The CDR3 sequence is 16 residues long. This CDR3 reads CASSRALGQDSYEQYF.

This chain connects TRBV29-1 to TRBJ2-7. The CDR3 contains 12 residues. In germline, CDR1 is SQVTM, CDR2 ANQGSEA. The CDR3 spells CSVVRGAYEQYF.

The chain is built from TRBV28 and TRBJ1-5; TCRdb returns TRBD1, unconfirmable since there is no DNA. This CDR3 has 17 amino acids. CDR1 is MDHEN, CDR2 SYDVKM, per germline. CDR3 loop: CASSPPPGTAFNQPQHF.

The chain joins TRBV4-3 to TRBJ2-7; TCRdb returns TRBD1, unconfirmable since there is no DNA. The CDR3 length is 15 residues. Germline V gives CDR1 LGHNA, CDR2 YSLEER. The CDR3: CASSPGSGRDYEQYF.

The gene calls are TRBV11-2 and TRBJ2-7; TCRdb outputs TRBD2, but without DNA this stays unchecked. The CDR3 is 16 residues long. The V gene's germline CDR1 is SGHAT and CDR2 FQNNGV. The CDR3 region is CASSFGLAAPSYEQYF.

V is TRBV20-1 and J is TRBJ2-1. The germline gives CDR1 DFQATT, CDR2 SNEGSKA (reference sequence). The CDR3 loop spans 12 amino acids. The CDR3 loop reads CSAREREAEQFF.

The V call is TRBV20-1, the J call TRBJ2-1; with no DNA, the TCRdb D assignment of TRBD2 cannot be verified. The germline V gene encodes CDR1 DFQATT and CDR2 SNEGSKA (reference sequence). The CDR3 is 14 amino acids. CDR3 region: CSASGRNLYNEQFF.

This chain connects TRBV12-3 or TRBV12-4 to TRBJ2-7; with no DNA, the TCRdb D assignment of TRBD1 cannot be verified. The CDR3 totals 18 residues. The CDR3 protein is CASSESRDRVKGPYEQYF.

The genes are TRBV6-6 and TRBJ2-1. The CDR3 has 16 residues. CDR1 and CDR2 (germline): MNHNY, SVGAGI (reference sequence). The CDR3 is CASSYVPTGDYNEQFF.

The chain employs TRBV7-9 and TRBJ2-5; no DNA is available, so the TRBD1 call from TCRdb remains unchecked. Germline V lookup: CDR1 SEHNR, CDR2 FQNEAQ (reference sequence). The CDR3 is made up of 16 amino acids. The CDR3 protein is CASSSRGARTQETQYF.

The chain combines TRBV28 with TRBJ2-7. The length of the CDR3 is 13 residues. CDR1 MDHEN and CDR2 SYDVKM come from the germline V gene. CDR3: CASSLLMGNEQYF.

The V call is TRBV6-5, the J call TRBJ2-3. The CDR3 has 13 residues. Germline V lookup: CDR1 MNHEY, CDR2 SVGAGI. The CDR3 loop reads CASSSTQADTQYF.

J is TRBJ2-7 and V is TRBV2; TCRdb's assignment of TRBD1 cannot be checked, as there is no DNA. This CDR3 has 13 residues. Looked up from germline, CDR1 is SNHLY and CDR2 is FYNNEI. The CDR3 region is CASSGDGENEQYF.

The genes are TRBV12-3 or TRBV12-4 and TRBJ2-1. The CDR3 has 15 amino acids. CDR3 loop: CARIEDRGAYNEQFF.

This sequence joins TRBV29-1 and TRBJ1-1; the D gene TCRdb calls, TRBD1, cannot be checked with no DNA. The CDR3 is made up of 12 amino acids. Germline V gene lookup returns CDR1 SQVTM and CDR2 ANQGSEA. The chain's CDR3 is CSVETTTVEAFF. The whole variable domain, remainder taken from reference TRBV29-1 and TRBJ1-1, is SAVISQKPSRDICQRGTSLTIQCQVDSQVTMMFWYRQQPGQSLTLIATANQGSEATYESGFVIDKFPISRPNLTFSTLTVSNMSPEDSSIYLCSVETTTVEAFFGQGTRLTVV.

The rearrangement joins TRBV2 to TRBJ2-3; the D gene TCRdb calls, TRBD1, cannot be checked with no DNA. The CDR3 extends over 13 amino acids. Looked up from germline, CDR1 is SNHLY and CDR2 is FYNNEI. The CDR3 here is CALSGGGTDTQYF. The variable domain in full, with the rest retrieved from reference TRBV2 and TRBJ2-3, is EPEVTQTPSHQVTQMGQEVILRCVPISNHLYFYWYRQILGQKVEFLVSFYNNEISEKSEIFDDQFSVERPDGSNFTLKIRSTKLEDSAMYFCALSGGGTDTQYFGPGTRLTVL.

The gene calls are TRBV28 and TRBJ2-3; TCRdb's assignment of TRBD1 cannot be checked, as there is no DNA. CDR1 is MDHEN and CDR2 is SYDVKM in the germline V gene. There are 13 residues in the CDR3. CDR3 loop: CATGTESTDTQYF.

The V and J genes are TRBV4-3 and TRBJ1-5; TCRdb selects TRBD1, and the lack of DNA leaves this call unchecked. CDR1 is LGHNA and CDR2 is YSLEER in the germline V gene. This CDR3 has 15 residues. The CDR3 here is CASSPGTGNNQPQHF.

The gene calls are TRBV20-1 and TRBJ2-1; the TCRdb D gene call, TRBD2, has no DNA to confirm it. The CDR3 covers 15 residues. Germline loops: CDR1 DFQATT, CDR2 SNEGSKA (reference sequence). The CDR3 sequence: CSARDPSGTSTEQFF.

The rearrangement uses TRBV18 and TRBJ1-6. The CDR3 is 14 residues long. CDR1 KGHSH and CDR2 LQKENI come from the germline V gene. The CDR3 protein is CASSPPALGSPLHF.

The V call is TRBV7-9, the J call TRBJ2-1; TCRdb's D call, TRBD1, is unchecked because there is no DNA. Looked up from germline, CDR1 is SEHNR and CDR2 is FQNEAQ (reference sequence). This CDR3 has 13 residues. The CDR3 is CARTVVGGGEQFF.

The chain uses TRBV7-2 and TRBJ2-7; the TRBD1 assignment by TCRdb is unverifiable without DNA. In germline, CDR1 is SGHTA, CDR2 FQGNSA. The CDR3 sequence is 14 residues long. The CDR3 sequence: CASSLGDPSYEQYF.